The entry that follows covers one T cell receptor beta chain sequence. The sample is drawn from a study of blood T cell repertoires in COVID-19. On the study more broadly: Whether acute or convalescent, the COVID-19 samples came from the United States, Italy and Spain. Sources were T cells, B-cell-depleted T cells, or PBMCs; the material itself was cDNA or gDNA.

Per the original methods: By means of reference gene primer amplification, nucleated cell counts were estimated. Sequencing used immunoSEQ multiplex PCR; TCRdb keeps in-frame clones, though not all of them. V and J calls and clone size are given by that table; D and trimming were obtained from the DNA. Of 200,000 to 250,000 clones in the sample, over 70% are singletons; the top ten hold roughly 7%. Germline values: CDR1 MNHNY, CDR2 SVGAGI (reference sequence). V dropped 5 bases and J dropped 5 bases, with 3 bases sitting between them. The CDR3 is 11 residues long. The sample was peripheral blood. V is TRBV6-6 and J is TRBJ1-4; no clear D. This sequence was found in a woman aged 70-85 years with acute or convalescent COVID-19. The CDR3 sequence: CASSENEKLFF. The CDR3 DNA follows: TGTGCCAGCAGTGAGAATGAAAAACTGTTTTTT.